This section outlines one TCR beta chain sequence together with its context. There is no known antigen for this receptor. There are no base qualities to consult, and no much larger clone falls within one base. TCRbeta CDR3 regions were amplified from genomic DNA by means of the immunoSEQ Assay, a bias-controlled multiplex PCR. The source study handled its data this way. The number of nucleated cells in each sample was estimated by amplification of reference gene primers within the assay. Sequence reads were collapsed and filtered to measure the absolute abundance of every unique TCRbeta CDR3 rearrangement. For each sample, productive Simpson clonality was calculated by taking the square root of Simpson's diversity index across productive rearrangements. TCRdb holds this immuneACCESS table with in-frame rearrangements only. Some clones are missing; in checked studies, unresolved V genes explain under half, and the rest has no known cause. V, J and clone size are those of that table, while D and trimming were read from the DNA. For this sample the table gives under 300,000 clones, of which around 84% were detected only once. The top ten clones comprise roughly 1.5% of the sample.

One collaborating source in Seattle enrolled patients while the patients were actively infected and followed the patients over time throughout the course of disease. Collaborating institutions collected whole blood in K2EDTA tubes following their own protocols. For TCRbeta analysis, collaborators shipped samples in one of three forms: frozen whole blood, isolated PBMCs, or DNA extracted from either of those sample types. The data belong to a study of blood T cell repertoires in COVID-19 (dated by TCRdb to 2018 to 2020). About the investigation overall: The collaborator samples originated in the United States, Italy and Spain and spanned the acute and convalescent phases of COVID-19. The material from the prospective study consisted of cDNA or gDNA derived from T cells, B-cell-depleted T cells, or PBMCs. Deeply sampled blood TCRbeta repertoires from subjects exposed to, actively infected with, or recovered from COVID-19 were included in the dataset. The repertoires were released in a freely available public database meant as a resource for research on the immune response to SARS-CoV-2. The samples were drawn from two sources: the first 160 participants of the ongoing ImmuneRACE study, and 1,200 or so subjects contributed by 6 global collaborators. Nearly every sample came with metadata listing a de-identified subject ID, COVID-19 status, age in years and sex. Where available, HLA class I and class II types were obtained from metadata supplied by the sample provider rather than from assay-based typing. The study at large found these results: The amount of clinical and demographic metadata varied by source and participant and was provided uncurated.

Germline trimming: 1 base from V, 3 bases from J; junction bases outside gene matches: 1. Inclusive of the bounding cysteine and phenylalanine, the CDR3 is 15 residues long. Of the read, only the CDR3 DNA is kept; its 45 bases are in frame from base 1. The germline V gene yields LGHNT for CDR1 and FRNRAP for CDR2. The sequenced material came from peripheral blood. The TCR sequence derives from a human donor with COVID-19, enrolled during active disease. The donor label of this sample is uncertain. The rearranged chain carries TRBV12-5 and TRBJ2-1, with 9 junctional bases fitting TRBD2. CDR3 protein: CASGLGLADYNEQFF. The bases are TGTGCTAGTGGTTTGGGACTAGCGGACTACAATGAGCAGTTCTTC.